These 9 T cell receptor beta chains were sequenced from one sample in a study of CD8 T cells in Susac syndrome. An amount of RNA that ranged from 0.5 to 1 ug was reverse transcribed with random hexamers. TCRdb re-derived calls from the immunoSEQ multiplex PCR reads in MiXCR, one entry per CDR3 protein. The sample yields some 200,000 distinct CDR3 sequences, around 96% seen once. What was sequenced was CD4+ T cells from PBMCs. The receptors originated from a human donor with multiple sclerosis.

The chain joins TRBV3-1 to TRBJ2-4; D remains ambiguous. Germline CDR1 reads LGHDT; CDR2 reads YNNKEL (reference sequence). Trimming cost V 1 base and J 13 bases, with 20 bases left between them. The CDR3 is made up of 15 amino acids. CDR3 coding DNA: TGTGCCAGCAGCCAAGCAGGTGTCGGTTTTCTGGAACAGTACTTC. Translation: CASSQAGVGFLEQYF.

The chain couples TRBV12-3 or TRBV12-4 to TRBJ1-2; TRBD1 matches 9 bases. Unmatched junction bases numbered 15, after V lost 0 bases and J lost 7 bases. CDR3 length: 18 residues. The CDR3 spells CASSLAHTAGQGASGYTF. CDR3 sequence (DNA): TGTGCCAGCAGTTTAGCCCACACCGCGGGACAGGGTGCTAGTGGCTACACCTTC.

The chain uses TRBV12-3 or TRBV12-4 and TRBJ1-5, with 9 positions matching TRBD1. This CDR3 is 14 amino acids long. J lost 4 bases, V lost 8 bases, and 6 bases had no gene match. The CDR3 coding sequence is TGTGCCAGCGGGGACAGGGCGGGGAATCAGCCCCAGCATTTT. Its protein product is CASGDRAGNQPQHF.

The chain employs TRBV28 and TRBJ1-2; TRBD1 matches 7 bases. The length of the CDR3 is 12 residues. V trimming: 5 bases; J trimming: 5 bases; junction bases outside the gene matches: 2. The germline V gene has CDR1 MDHEN and CDR2 SYDVKM. The CDR3 region is CASSTGEYGYTF. DNA for the CDR3: TGTGCCAGCAGTACAGGGGAGTATGGCTACACCTTC.

V gene TRBV12-3 or TRBV12-4 combines with J gene TRBJ2-3, with D possibly being TRBD2 (5 bases). V shed 3 bases and J shed 0 bases, with 7 bases lying between them. The CDR3 has 14 amino acids. This chain's CDR3 is CASSFPGSTDTQYF. CDR3 coding DNA: TGTGCCAGCAGTTTTCCGGGAAGCACAGATACGCAGTATTTT.

This clonotype was detected only a few times. The CDR3 bases are TGTGCCAGCAGTTCACCTTCAGGCCACGAGCAGTACTTC. Its protein is CASSSPSGHEQYF. This chain links TRBV6-5 with TRBJ2-7; D unclear. CDR1 is MNHEY and CDR2 is SVGAGI in the germline V gene. Between the trimmed V and J ends, which lost 4 bases and 5 bases, there was a span of 12 bases. CDR3 size: 13 residues.

The V call is TRBV27, the J call TRBJ2-7; D remains ambiguous. The V gene's germline CDR1 is MNHEY and CDR2 SMNVEV (reference sequence). The CDR3 spans 11 residues. V was pared by 4 bases and J by 6 bases, with 7 bases between. CDR3 nucleotides: TGTGCCAGCAGTTCCGGGCCCGAGCAGTACTTC. It is translated as CASSSGPEQYF.

This chain uses TRBV11-2 with TRBJ2-7; TRBD2 agrees at 8 bases. The ends lost 10 bases at V and 4 bases at J; junction bases unmatched: 9. The length of the CDR3 is 13 residues. Germline lookup yields CDR1 SGHAT and CDR2 FQNNGV. The CDR3 nucleotides read TGTGCCACCGACAGCGGGAGCGCGTACGAGCAGTACTTC. Translated: CATDSGSAYEQYF.

The gene calls are TRBV20-1 and TRBJ2-4; tentative D call: TRBD2 (5 bases). Trimming cost V 4 bases and J 5 bases, with 18 bases left between them. CDR1 is DFQATT and CDR2 is SNEGSKA in the germline V gene (reference sequence). CDR3 length: 15 residues. The CDR3 loop is CSATPVRGLENIQYF. The DNA of the CDR3 is TGCAGTGCTACCCCCGTCCGGGGTTTAGAAAACATTCAGTACTTC.